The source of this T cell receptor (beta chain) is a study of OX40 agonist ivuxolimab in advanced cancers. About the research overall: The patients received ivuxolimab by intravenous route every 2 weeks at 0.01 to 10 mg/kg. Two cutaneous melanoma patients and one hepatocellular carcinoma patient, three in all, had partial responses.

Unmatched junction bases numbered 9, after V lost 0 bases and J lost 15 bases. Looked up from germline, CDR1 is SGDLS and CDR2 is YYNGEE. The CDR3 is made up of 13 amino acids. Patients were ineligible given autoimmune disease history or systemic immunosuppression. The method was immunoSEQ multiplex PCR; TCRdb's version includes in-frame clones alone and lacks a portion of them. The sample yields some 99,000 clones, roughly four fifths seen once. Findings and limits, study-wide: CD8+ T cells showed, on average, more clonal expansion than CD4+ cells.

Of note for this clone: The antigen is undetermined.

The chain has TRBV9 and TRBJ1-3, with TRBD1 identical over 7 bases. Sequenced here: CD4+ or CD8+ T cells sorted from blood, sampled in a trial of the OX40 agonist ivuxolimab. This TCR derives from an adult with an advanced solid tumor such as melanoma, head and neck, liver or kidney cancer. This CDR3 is CASSVGSGQTRYF. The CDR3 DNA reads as TGTGCCAGCAGCGTAGGATCGGGACAGACTAGATATTTT.